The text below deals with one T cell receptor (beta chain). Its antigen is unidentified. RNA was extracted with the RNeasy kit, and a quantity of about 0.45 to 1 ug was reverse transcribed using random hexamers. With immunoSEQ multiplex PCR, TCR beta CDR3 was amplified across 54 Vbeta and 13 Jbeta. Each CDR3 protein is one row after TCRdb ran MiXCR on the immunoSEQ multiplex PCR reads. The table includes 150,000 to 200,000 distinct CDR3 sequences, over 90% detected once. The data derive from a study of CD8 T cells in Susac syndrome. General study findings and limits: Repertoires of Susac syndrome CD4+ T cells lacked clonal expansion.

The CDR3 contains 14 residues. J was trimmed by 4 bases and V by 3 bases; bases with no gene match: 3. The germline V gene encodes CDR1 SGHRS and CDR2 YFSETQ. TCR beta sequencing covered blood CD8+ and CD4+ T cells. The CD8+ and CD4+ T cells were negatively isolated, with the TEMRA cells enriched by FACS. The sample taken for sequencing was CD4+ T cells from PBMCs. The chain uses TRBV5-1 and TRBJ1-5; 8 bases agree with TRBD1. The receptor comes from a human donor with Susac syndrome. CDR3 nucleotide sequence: TGCGCCAGCAGCTCAGGGGGCGCGAATCAGCCCCAGCATTTT. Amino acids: CASSSGGANQPQHF.